The T cell receptor (beta chain) under discussion was sequenced for a study of T cells in Graves' hyperthyroidism and ophthalmopathy. Study-level information: Any treatment followed the collection of peripheral blood at initial diagnosis.

Study-level points and caveats: Before onset, ophthalmopathy was predicted by the model a median around 6 months earlier.

Researchers defined stable Graves' hyperthyroidism as no ophthalmopathy progression within 18 months. Diagnoses rested on clinical symptoms, serum thyroxine and TRAb, thyroid ultrasound and orbital computed tomography. This clonotype occurred a few times. What it recognizes is unknown. RNA transcripts provided the source from which TCR beta CDR3 regions were amplified. HTBI primers were the set used in a first-round RT-PCR of the TCR CDR3. TCRdb independently ran MiXCR on the multiplex PCR reads; one entry per CDR3 protein. There are approximately 360,000 distinct CDR3 sequences in the sample; roughly 25% occur only once, and 73% lies in the top ten. Source material: blood. This clonotype was obtained from a man aged 45-65 years with Graves' hyperthyroidism.

CDR3 nucleotide sequence: TGTGCCAGCAGTTTTTTCAGGGGCGACTACGAGCAGTACTTC. It specifies CASSFFRGDYEQYF. The rearrangement uses TRBV28 and TRBJ2-7; possible D gene TRBD1, 6 bases. V shed 3 bases and J shed 3 bases, with 12 bases lying between them. The CDR3 sequence is 14 residues long. Germline V gene sequence: CDR1 MDHEN, CDR2 SYDVKM. Full variable domain (rest looked up from reference TRBV28 and TRBJ2-7): DVKVTQSSRYLVKRTGEKVFLECVQDMDHENMFWYRQDPGLGLRLIYFSYDVKMKEKGDIPEGYSVSREKKERFSLILESASTNQTSMYLCASSFFRGDYEQYFGPGTRLTVT.